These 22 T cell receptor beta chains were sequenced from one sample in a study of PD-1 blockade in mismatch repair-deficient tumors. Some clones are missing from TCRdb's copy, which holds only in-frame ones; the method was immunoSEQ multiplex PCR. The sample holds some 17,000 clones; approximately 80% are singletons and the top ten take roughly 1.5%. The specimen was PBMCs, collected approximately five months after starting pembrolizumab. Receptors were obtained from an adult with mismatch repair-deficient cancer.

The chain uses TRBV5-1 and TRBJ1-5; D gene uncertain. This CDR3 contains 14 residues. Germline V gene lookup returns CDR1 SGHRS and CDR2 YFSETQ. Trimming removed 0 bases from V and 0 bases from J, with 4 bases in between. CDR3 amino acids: CASSLVISNQPQHF. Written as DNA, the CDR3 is TGCGCCAGCAGCTTGGTCATTAGCAATCAGCCCCAGCATTTT.

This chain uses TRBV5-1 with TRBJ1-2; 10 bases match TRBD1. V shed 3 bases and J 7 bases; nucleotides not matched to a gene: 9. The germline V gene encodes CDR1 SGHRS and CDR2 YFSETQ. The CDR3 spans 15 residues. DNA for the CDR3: TGCGCCAGCAGCTCTATCCCCGACAGGGGGCCTGGCTACACCTTC. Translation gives CASSSIPDRGPGYTF.

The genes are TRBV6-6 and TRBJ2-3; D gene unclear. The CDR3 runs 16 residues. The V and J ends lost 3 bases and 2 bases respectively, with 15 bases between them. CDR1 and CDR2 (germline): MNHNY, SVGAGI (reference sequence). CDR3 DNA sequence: TGTGCCAGCAGTTATGTTATCGTGCGTACCACAGATACGCAGTATTTT. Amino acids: CASSYVIVRTTDTQYF.

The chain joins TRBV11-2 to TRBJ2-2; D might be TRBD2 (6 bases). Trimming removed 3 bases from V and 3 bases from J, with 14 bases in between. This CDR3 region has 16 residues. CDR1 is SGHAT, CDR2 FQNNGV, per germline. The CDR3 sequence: CASSLGLAVYTGELFF. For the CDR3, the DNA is TGTGCCAGCAGCTTGGGACTGGCAGTCTACACCGGGGAGCTGTTTTTT. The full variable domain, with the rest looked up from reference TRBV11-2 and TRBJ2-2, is EAGVAQSPRYKIIEKRQSVAFWCNPISGHATLYWYQQILGQGPKLLIQFQNNGVVDDSQLPKDRFSAERLKGVDSTLKIQPAKLEDSAVYLCASSLGLAVYTGELFFGEGSRLTVL.

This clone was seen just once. The CDR3 protein is CATITGNTGELFF. The CDR3 bases are TGTGCCACCATTACAGGGAACACCGGGGAGCTGTTTTTT. V and J are TRBV28 and TRBJ2-2; possible D gene TRBD1, 5 bases. V was cut by 10 bases and J by 1 base, with 10 bases left in between. Germline assignment: CDR1 MDHEN and CDR2 SYDVKM. The CDR3 loop spans 13 amino acids.

CDR3 in DNA: TGTGCCAGCAGTTACTCTAGCGGGGGGCCTCGGAACGAGCAGTACTTC. Translated, it gives CASSYSSGGPRNEQYF. V is TRBV6-9 and J is TRBJ2-7; 11 positions match TRBD2. J gave up 5 bases and V 3 bases, and 9 bases lay outside the gene matches. The germline V gene has CDR1 MNHGY and CDR2 SVAAGI. The CDR3 runs to 16 residues.

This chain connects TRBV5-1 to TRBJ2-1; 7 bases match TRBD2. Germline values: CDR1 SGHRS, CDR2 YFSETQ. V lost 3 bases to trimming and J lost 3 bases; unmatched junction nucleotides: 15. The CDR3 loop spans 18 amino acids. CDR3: CASSSQSGWLADYNEQFF. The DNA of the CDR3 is TGCGCCAGCAGCTCACAATCCGGGTGGCTAGCGGACTACAATGAGCAGTTCTTC.

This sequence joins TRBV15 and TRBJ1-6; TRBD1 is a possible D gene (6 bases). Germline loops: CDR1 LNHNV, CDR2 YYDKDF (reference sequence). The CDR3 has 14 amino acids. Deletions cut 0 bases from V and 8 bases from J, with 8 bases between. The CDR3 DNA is TGTGCCACCAGCAGAGATGGACAGTATTCACCCCTCCACTTT. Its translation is CATSRDGQYSPLHF.

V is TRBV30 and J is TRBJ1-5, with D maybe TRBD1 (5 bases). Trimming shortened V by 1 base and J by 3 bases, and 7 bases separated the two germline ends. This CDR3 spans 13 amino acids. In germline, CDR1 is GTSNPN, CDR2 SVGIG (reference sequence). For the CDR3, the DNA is TGTGCCTGGAGTGGGGGGGTCAATCAGCCCCAGCATTTT. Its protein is CAWSGGVNQPQHF.

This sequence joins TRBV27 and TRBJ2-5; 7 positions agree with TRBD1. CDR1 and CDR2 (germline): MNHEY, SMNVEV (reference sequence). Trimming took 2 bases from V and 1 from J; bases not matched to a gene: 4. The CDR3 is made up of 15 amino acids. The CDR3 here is CASSLQRTGQETQYF. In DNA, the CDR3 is TGTGCCAGCAGTTTACAGAGGACAGGCCAAGAGACCCAGTACTTC.

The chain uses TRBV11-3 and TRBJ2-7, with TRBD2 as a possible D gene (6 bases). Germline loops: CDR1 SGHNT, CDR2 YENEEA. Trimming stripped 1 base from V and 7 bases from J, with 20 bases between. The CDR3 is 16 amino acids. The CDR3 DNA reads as TGTGCCAGCAGCTTAGGCCAGGTTGCGGGCCGGGAGGAGCAGTACTTC. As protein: CASSLGQVAGREEQYF.

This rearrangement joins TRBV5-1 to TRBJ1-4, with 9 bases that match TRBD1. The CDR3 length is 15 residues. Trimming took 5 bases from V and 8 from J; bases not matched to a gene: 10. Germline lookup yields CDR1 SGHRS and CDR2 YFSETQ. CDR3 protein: CASSSDTGGYEKLFF. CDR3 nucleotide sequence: TGCGCCAGCAGTTCCGATACAGGGGGCTACGAAAAACTGTTTTTT.

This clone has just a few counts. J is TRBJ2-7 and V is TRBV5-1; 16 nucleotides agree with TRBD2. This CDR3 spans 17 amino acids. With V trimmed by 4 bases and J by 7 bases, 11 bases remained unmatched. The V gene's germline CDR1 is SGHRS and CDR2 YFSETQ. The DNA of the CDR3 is TGCGCCAGCAGCCCGGGACTAGCGGGAGGGCCAGGAAGTGAGCAGTACTTC. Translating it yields CASSPGLAGGPGSEQYF. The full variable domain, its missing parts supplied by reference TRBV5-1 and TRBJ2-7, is KAGVTQTPRYLIKTRGQQVTLSCSPISGHRSVSWYQQTPGQGLQFLFEYFSETQRNKGNFPGRFSGRQFSNSRSEMNVSTLELGDSALYLCASSPGLAGGPGSEQYFGPGTRLTVT.

CDR3 nucleotides: TGTGCCAGCAGCTTAGCCGGGACTAGAGAGGGTGGTGAGCAGTTCTTC. The encoded protein is CASSLAGTREGGEQFF. V is TRBV11-3 and J is TRBJ2-1, with 8 positions matching TRBD2. The germline V gene has CDR1 SGHNT and CDR2 YENEEA. The CDR3 length is 16 residues. V trimming: 1 base; J trimming: 9 bases; junction bases outside the gene matches: 11. The full variable domain, its missing parts supplied by reference TRBV11-3 and TRBJ2-1, is EAGVVQSPRYKIIEKKQPVAFWCNPISGHNTLYWYLQNLGQGPELLIRYENEEAVDDSQLPKDRFSAERLKGVDSTLKIQPAELGDSAVYLCASSLAGTREGGEQFFGPGTRLTVL.

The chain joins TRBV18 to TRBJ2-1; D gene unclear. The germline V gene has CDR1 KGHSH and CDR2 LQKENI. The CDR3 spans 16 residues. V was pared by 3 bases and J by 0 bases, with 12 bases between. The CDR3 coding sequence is TGTGCCAGCTCACCGCTTTATGATAGCTCCTACAATGAGCAGTTCTTC. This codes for CASSPLYDSSYNEQFF.

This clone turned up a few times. CDR3: CASSHGQGAEQYF. Here the CDR3 DNA reads TGTGCCAGCAGCCACGGACAGGGGGCCGAGCAGTACTTC. The chain combines TRBV27 with TRBJ2-7; 11 bases are shared with TRBD1. J gave up 6 bases and V 6 bases, and 4 bases lay outside the gene matches. Germline CDR1 and CDR2: MNHEY and SMNVEV (reference sequence). The CDR3 covers 13 residues.

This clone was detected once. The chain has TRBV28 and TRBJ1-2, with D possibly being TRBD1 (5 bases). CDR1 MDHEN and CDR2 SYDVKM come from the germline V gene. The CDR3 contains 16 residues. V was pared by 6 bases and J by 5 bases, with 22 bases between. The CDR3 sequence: CASSLPHGGEGYGYTF. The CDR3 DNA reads TGTGCCAGCAGCTTACCACACGGGGGGGAAGGGTATGGCTACACCTTC.

The CDR3 here is CASSVALQPMNTEAFF. CDR3 nucleotides: TGTGCCAGCAGCGTAGCTTTACAACCCATGAACACTGAAGCTTTCTTT. The V gene is TRBV9, the J gene TRBJ1-1; D is undetermined. V was trimmed by 0 bases and J by 0 bases, leaving 12 bases between them. The CDR3 is made up of 16 amino acids. Germline-derived CDR1 and CDR2 are SGDLS and YYNGEE.

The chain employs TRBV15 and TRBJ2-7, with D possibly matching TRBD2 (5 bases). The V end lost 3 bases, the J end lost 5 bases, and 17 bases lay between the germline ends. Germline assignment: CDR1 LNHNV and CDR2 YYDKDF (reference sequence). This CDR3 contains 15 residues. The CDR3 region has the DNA TGTGCCACCAGCAGGGGCTCGGATGGACTGAACGAGCAGTACTTC. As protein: CATSRGSDGLNEQYF.

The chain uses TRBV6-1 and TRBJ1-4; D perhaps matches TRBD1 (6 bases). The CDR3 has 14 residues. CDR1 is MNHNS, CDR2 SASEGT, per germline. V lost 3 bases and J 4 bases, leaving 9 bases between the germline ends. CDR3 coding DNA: TGTGCCAGCAGTGATACACAGGGTAATGAAAAACTGTTTTTT. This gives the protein CASSDTQGNEKLFF.

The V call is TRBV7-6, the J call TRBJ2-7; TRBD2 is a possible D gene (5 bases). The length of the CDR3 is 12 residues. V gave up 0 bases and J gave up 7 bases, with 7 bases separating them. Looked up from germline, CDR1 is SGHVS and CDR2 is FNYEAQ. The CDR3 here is CASSLAGGEQYF. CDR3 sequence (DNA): TGTGCCAGCAGCTTAGCAGGAGGTGAGCAGTACTTC. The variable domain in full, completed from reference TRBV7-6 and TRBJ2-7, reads GAGVSQSPRYKVTKRGQDVALRCDPISGHVSLYWYRQALGQGPEFLTYFNYEAQQDKSGLPNDRFSAERPEGSISTLTIQRTEQRDSAMYRCASSLAGGEQYFGPGTRLTVT.

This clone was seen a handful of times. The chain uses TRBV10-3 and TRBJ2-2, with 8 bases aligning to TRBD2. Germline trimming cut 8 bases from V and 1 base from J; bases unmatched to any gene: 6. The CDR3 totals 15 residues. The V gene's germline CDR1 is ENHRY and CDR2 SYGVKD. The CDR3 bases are TGTGCCATCGGGCAGAGCGGGGGGAACACCGGGGAGCTGTTTTTT. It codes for CAIGQSGGNTGELFF.